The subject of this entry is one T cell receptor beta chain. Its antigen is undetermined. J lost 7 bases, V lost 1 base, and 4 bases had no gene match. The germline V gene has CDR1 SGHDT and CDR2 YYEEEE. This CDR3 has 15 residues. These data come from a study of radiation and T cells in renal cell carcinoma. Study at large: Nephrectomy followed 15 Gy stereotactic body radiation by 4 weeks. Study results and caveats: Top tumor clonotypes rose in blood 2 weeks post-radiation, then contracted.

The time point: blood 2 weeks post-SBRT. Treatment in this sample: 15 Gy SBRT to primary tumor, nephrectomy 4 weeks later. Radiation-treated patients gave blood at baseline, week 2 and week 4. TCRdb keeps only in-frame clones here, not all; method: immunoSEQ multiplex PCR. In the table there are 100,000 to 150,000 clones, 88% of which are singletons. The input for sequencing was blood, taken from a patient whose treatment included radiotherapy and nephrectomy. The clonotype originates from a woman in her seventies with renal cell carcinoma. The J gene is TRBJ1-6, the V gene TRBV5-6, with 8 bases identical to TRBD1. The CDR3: CASSLWDRRNSPLHF. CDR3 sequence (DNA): TGTGCCAGCAGCTTGTGGGACAGGAGGAATTCACCCCTCCACTTT.